These T cell receptor beta chains were read from a single sample in a study of CD8 T cell repertoires and HIV-1 epitope variants. The assay was immunoSEQ multiplex PCR, and TCRdb's table has in-frame clones only and misses some. The sample carries 95,000 or so clones, around 67% recorded once. Sequencing was carried out using uncultured baseline CD8+ T cells from peripheral blood mononuclear cells (PBMCs). Every receptor here comes from a male donor with HIV. CDR3s include the opening cysteine and the closing phenylalanine or tryptophan. A D gene is named only where the DNA matches it firmly. Clone size is shown for a subset of rows, as once, few, many or a class of expanded clone.

CDR3aa,CDR3nt,abundance,j_gene,v_gene,d_gene
CASSSGPSNYNEQFF,TGTGCCAGCAGTTCGGGACCGTCGAATTACAATGAGCAGTTCTTC,.,TRBJ2-1,TRBV6-5,.
CASSLGLASYNEQFF,TGTGCCAGCAGCTTGGGACTGGCCTCCTACAATGAGCAGTTCTTC,.,TRBJ2-1,TRBV5-5,.
CASSQGNRRGWETQYF,TGCGCCAGCAGCCAAGGAAACAGGCGCGGGTGGGAGACCCAGTACTTC,few,TRBJ2-5,TRBV4-3,.
CASSSGGGGTDTQYF,TGCGCCAGCAGCTCGGGGGGCGGGGGCACAGATACGCAGTATTTT,.,TRBJ2-3,TRBV4-3,.
CASSPSGFGGNEQFF,TGTGCCAGCAGCCCTAGCGGGTTTGGGGGCAATGAGCAGTTCTTC,.,TRBJ2-1,TRBV28,TRBD2
CASSPREEYTEAFF,TGTGCCAGCTCACCACGTGAGGAGTACACTGAAGCTTTCTTT,.,TRBJ1-1,TRBV18,.
CASSLKRRETQYF,TGTGCCAGCAGCCTCAAGCGGCGGGAGACCCAGTACTTC,.,TRBJ2-5,TRBV6-6,.
CASSFNLGQRGYTF,TGTGCCAGCAGCTTCAATCTGGGTCAGCGTGGCTACACCTTC,few,TRBJ1-2,TRBV5-6,.
CASSLVDTGELFF,TGTGCCAGCAGCTTGGTCGACACCGGGGAGCTGTTTTTT,.,TRBJ2-2,TRBV5-4,.
CASSERALATNEKLFF,TGTGCCAGCAGTGAAAGGGCCCTCGCAACTAATGAAAAACTGTTTTTT,.,TRBJ1-4,TRBV2,.
CASSITSGVHYEQYF,TGTGCCAGTAGTATAACATCCGGGGTTCACTACGAGCAGTACTTC,.,TRBJ2-7,TRBV19,.
CASSLLNNEQFF,TGTGCCAGTAGTCTTCTCAATAATGAGCAGTTCTTC,.,TRBJ2-1,TRBV19,.
CASSLRVNYGYTF,TGCGCCAGCAGCTTGAGGGTTAACTATGGCTACACCTTC,.,TRBJ1-2,TRBV5-1,.
CASSGRQTDPRASYEQYF,TGTGCCAGCAGTGGACGCCAAACGGACCCAAGGGCCTCCTACGAGCAGTACTTC,.,TRBJ2-7,TRBV6-4,.
CASSLLTGANEKLFF,TGTGCCAGCAGCCTGCTGACGGGGGCGAATGAAAAACTGTTTTTT,.,TRBJ1-4,TRBV5-5,.
CAWMERGAYNEQFF,TGTGCCTGGATGGAGAGGGGGGCCTACAATGAGCAGTTCTTC,.,TRBJ2-1,TRBV30,.
CASSWTGRYEQYF,TGTGCCAGCAGTTGGACAGGGCGGTACGAGCAGTACTTC,.,TRBJ2-7,TRBV6-5,TRBD1
CASSDPRLAGDNEQFF,TGCGCCAGCAGTGACCCCCGACTAGCGGGGGACAATGAGCAGTTCTTC,.,TRBJ2-1,TRBV10-1,TRBD2
CASSLGPQGFSGNTIYF,TGTGCCAGCAGCTTGGGACCACAGGGTTTCTCTGGAAACACCATATATTTT,.,TRBJ1-3,TRBV5-4,.
CASRERETQYF,TGTGCCAGCAGGGAACGGGAGACCCAGTACTTC,.,TRBJ2-5,TRBV28,.
CAWSSGTVNQPQHF,TGTGCCTGGAGTTCCGGGACAGTCAATCAGCCCCAGCATTTT,.,TRBJ1-5,TRBV30,TRBD1
CASSQQGSGEEARF,TGTGCCAGCAGCCAACAGGGGAGCGGAGAGGAGGCTCGATTC,few,TRBJ1-2,TRBV7-2,TRBD1
CASSLVGTAFFDEQFF,TGCGCCAGCAGCTTGGTAGGGACAGCGTTTTTCGATGAGCAGTTCTTC,.,TRBJ2-1,TRBV5-1,TRBD1
CASSLNGLAGETQYF,TGTGCCAGCAGCCTCAACGGACTAGCGGGAGAGACCCAGTACTTC,.,TRBJ2-5,TRBV7-3,TRBD2
CASSLAEAGNTGELFF,TGTGCCAGCAGCTTAGCGGAAGCAGGAAACACCGGGGAGCTGTTTTTT,.,TRBJ2-2,TRBV7-9,.
CASSGTLQRADTQYF,TGTGCCAGCAGTGGGACTCTCCAAAGGGCAGATACGCAGTATTTT,.,TRBJ2-3,TRBV28,.
CSVEPSGVDYGYTF,TGCAGCGTTGAACCGTCAGGGGTCGACTATGGCTACACCTTC,.,TRBJ1-2,TRBV29-1,.
CASSLFGDTFKAQHF,TGTGCCAGCAGCTTATTCGGGGACACCTTCAAGGCCCAGCATTTT,once,TRBJ1-5,TRBV7-2,.
CASSPRNTEATMFRYTF,TGTGCCAGCTCACCAAGGAACACGGAAGCAACTATGTTCCGCTACACCTTC,many,TRBJ1-2,TRBV18,.
CSVEAPPHYEQYF,TGCAGCGTTGAAGCCCCGCCTCACTACGAGCAGTACTTC,.,TRBJ2-7,TRBV29-1,.
CASSLDGDGYTF,TGTGCCAGCAGCTTAGATGGGGATGGCTACACCTTC,.,TRBJ1-2,TRBV13,.
CASAGTENTEAFF,TGTGCCAGCGCGGGGACAGAGAACACTGAAGCTTTCTTT,once,TRBJ1-1,TRBV6-4,TRBD1
CASSLSRSDRAPPLHF,TGTGCCAGCAGCTTAAGTCGGTCGGACAGGGCCCCCCCCCTCCACTTT,.,TRBJ1-6,TRBV11-2,TRBD1
CSVEAEAFF,TGCAGCGTTGAGGCGGAAGCTTTCTTT,many,TRBJ1-1,TRBV29-1,.
CAWSAGGGSSSYNEQFF,TGTGCCTGGAGCGCGGGCGGGGGGTCTAGCTCCTACAATGAGCAGTTCTTC,.,TRBJ2-1,TRBV30,TRBD2
CSVEDLTVNEQFF,TGCAGCGTTGAAGATCTCACAGTAAATGAGCAGTTCTTC,.,TRBJ2-1,TRBV29-1,.
CASSLAAAGFNEKLFF,TGCGCCAGCAGCTTGGCCGCCGCAGGGTTTAATGAAAAACTGTTTTTT,.,TRBJ1-4,TRBV5-1,.
CASSPSGSYEQYF,TGTGCCAGCTCACCTAGCGGGAGCTACGAGCAGTACTTC,.,TRBJ2-7,TRBV18,TRBD2
CASSLGTGQSSGNTIYF,TGTGCCAGCAGCTTAGGTACTGGACAGAGCTCTGGAAACACCATATATTTT,.,TRBJ1-3,TRBV7-9,.
CASSPLLGAHEQYF,TGTGCCAGCAGTCCCCTACTTGGGGCCCACGAGCAGTACTTC,.,TRBJ2-7,TRBV27,.
CASSARGTYEQYF,TGTGCCAGCAGTGCAAGGGGGACCTACGAGCAGTACTTC,.,TRBJ2-7,TRBV6-5,.
CASSQGAVLSRGYGYTF,TGCGCCAGCAGCCAAGGAGCCGTCCTCAGTCGGGGCTATGGCTACACCTTC,once,TRBJ1-2,TRBV4-1,.
CASSLAAGGNSPLHF,TGCGCCAGCAGCTTGGCGGCAGGGGGTAATTCACCCCTCCACTTT,.,TRBJ1-6,TRBV5-1,TRBD1
CASSPDFPKYF,TGTGCCAGCTCCCCGGACTTTCCTAAGTACTTC,few,TRBJ2-5,TRBV6-1,.
CASSFGGQSTGELFF,TGTGCCAGCAGTTTCGGGGGACAGTCCACCGGGGAGCTGTTTTTT,.,TRBJ2-2,TRBV27,.
CASSWGSEAFF,TGCGCCAGCAGCTGGGGGTCTGAAGCTTTCTTT,.,TRBJ1-1,TRBV5-1,.
CASSLLQDTQYF,TGTGCCAGCAGCCTTCTCCAAGATACGCAGTATTTT,.,TRBJ2-3,TRBV5-4,.
CASSLLGSGEAFF,TGTGCCAGCAGTTTATTGGGCTCGGGGGAAGCTTTCTTT,medium-sized,TRBJ1-1,TRBV28,.
CASGAGETQYF,TGTGCTAGTGGTGCTGGCGAGACCCAGTACTTC,.,TRBJ2-5,TRBV12-5,.
CASSLRVGQDNEQFF,TGCGCCAGCAGCTTAAGGGTGGGGCAGGACAATGAGCAGTTCTTC,once,TRBJ2-1,TRBV5-1,.
CASSPPLASGGGNEQFF,TGTGCCAGCTCACCACCTCTCGCTAGCGGGGGTGGGAATGAGCAGTTCTTC,.,TRBJ2-1,TRBV18,TRBD2
CASSFEYSYEQYF,TGTGCCAGCAGCTTTGAGTACTCCTACGAGCAGTACTTC,.,TRBJ2-7,TRBV5-4,.
CASSETASGRNEQFF,TGTGCCAGCAGTGAAACGGCTAGCGGAAGGAATGAGCAGTTCTTC,.,TRBJ2-1,TRBV6-1,TRBD2
CASRRTASYNSPLHF,TGTGCCAGCAGAAGGACAGCCTCCTATAATTCACCCCTCCACTTT,.,TRBJ1-6,TRBV2,.
CASSLFQSFNEQFF,TGTGCCAGCAGTCTATTCCAGAGCTTCAATGAGCAGTTCTTC,.,TRBJ2-1,TRBV27,.
CASSYGQYGYTF,TGTGCCAGCAGTTACGGACAGTATGGCTACACCTTC,.,TRBJ1-2,TRBV6-5,.
CVSSEPGRYYEQYF,TGTGTCAGCAGCGAGCCGGGCCGATACTACGAGCAGTACTTC,.,TRBJ2-7,TRBV5-6,.